A selection of T cell receptor beta chains follows, all from one sample in a study of cytomegalovirus exposure and HLA in healthy donors. Sequencing used immunoSEQ multiplex PCR; TCRdb keeps in-frame clones, though not all of them. The table records around 100,000 clones, about 60% of them present only once. The sequenced material came from PBMCs. These TCRs come from a human donor in good health. The CDR3 runs from the conserved cysteine through the conserved F or W. D genes are given only for firm matches. Part of the rows lack a size; the others show once, few, many or a class for expanded clones.

j_gene: TRBJ2-7
d_gene: TRBD2
abundance: few
v_gene: TRBV28
CDR3nt: TGTGCCAGCAGTCTTCCGCCCCCATTAAGCGGGAGGCCAAATTCCTACGAGCAGTACTTC
CDR3aa: CASSLPPPLSGRPNSYEQYF

j_gene: TRBJ2-4
d_gene: TRBD2
abundance: -
v_gene: TRBV6-6
CDR3nt: TGTGCCAGCAGATCCCGACTAGCGAAAGCCAAAAACATTCAGTACTTC
CDR3aa: CASRSRLAKAKNIQYF

j_gene: TRBJ2-1
d_gene: TRBD2
abundance: -
v_gene: TRBV6-5
CDR3nt: TGTGCCAGCAGTTGGCGGGAGAGACACAATGAGCAGTTCTTC
CDR3aa: CASSWRERHNEQFF

j_gene: TRBJ2-5
d_gene: TRBD1
abundance: -
v_gene: TRBV28
CDR3nt: TGTGCCAGCAGTTTTGTAGGGACAGCCCAAGAGACCCAGTACTTC
CDR3aa: CASSFVGTAQETQYF

j_gene: TRBJ1-2
d_gene: -
abundance: -
v_gene: TRBV6-1
CDR3nt: TGTGCCAGCAGTGGGACAGTTATGAACTATGGCTACACCTTC
CDR3aa: CASSGTVMNYGYTF

j_gene: TRBJ2-3
d_gene: -
abundance: -
v_gene: TRBV11-2
CDR3nt: TGTGCCAGCAGCTTAGTATCTAGCACAGATACGCAGTATTTT
CDR3aa: CASSLVSSTDTQYF

j_gene: TRBJ2-5
d_gene: -
abundance: few
v_gene: TRBV2
CDR3nt: TGTGCCAGCACCTCCCAGGGTTTACAAGAGACCCAGTACTTC
CDR3aa: CASTSQGLQETQYF

j_gene: TRBJ2-7
d_gene: TRBD1
abundance: few
v_gene: TRBV5-1
CDR3nt: TGCGCCAGCAGGACACAGGGGGCCTCCTACGAGCAGTACTTC
CDR3aa: CASRTQGASYEQYF

j_gene: TRBJ2-1
d_gene: -
abundance: -
v_gene: TRBV12-1
CDR3nt: TGTGCCAGCAGCTCTAGCGGCCCCTACTACAATGAGCAGTTCTTC
CDR3aa: CASSSSGPYYNEQFF

j_gene: TRBJ1-4
d_gene: -
abundance: few
v_gene: TRBV19
CDR3nt: TGTGCCAGTAGAAGTACAGGGATAGCTAATGAAAAACTGTTTTTT
CDR3aa: CASRSTGIANEKLFF

j_gene: TRBJ1-5
d_gene: -
abundance: few
v_gene: TRBV15
CDR3nt: TGTGCCACCAGCAGGGCCAGGACAGTTAATAGCAATCAGCCCCAGCATTTT
CDR3aa: CATSRARTVNSNQPQHF

j_gene: TRBJ2-1
d_gene: TRBD2
abundance: -
v_gene: TRBV27
CDR3nt: TGTGCCAGCAGTCAGGGACTAGCATCCCATGAGCAGTTCTTC
CDR3aa: CASSQGLASHEQFF

j_gene: TRBJ2-7
d_gene: -
abundance: -
v_gene: TRBV19
CDR3nt: TGTGCCAGTAGTAGTGGGGCCCATGCCCTCTCCTACGAGCAGTACTTC
CDR3aa: CASSSGAHALSYEQYF

j_gene: TRBJ2-1
d_gene: TRBD1
abundance: -
v_gene: TRBV2
CDR3nt: TGTGCCACCCGACGGGACAGCCACGTATTCTTC
CDR3aa: CATRRDSHVFF

j_gene: TRBJ2-3
d_gene: -
abundance: -
v_gene: TRBV5-5
CDR3nt: TGTGCCAGCAGCTCACCAGGGGGGAAGACAGATACGCAGTATTTT
CDR3aa: CASSSPGGKTDTQYF

j_gene: TRBJ2-7
d_gene: -
abundance: -
v_gene: TRBV5-1
CDR3nt: TGCGCCAGCAGCTTGACGCCTAGCGAGCAGTACTTC
CDR3aa: CASSLTPSEQYF

j_gene: TRBJ1-4
d_gene: TRBD1
abundance: -
v_gene: TRBV15
CDR3nt: TGTGCCACCAGCAGAGATAAGGGGGCGGCTAATGAAAAACTGTTTTTT
CDR3aa: CATSRDKGAANEKLFF

j_gene: TRBJ1-1
d_gene: TRBD1
abundance: -
v_gene: TRBV28
CDR3nt: TGTGCCAGCAGTTTAAGGACAGGGAAATATTGGAACACTGAAGCTTTCTTT
CDR3aa: CASSLRTGKYWNTEAFF

j_gene: TRBJ2-7
d_gene: -
abundance: -
v_gene: TRBV7-2
CDR3nt: TGTGCCAGCAGCTTAGCGCCAGCGGGTCAACTCCAGAGGTACTTC
CDR3aa: CASSLAPAGQLQRYF

j_gene: TRBJ1-1
d_gene: -
abundance: -
v_gene: TRBV5-1
CDR3nt: TGCGCCAGCAGCTTTTCGGGGTACACTGAAGCTTTCTTT
CDR3aa: CASSFSGYTEAFF

j_gene: TRBJ2-2
d_gene: -
abundance: few
v_gene: TRBV2
CDR3nt: TGTGCCAGGAGGGCCGAAACCGGGGAGCTGTTTTTT
CDR3aa: CARRAETGELFF

j_gene: TRBJ2-3
d_gene: TRBD1
abundance: -
v_gene: TRBV7-8
CDR3nt: TGTGCCACTCAGACAGGGTCGAGCACAGATACGCAGTATTTT
CDR3aa: CATQTGSSTDTQYF

j_gene: TRBJ2-5
d_gene: -
abundance: -
v_gene: TRBV5-8
CDR3nt: TGTGCCAGCCGGGGGAAAGGGAGCTGGCAAGAGACCCAGTACTTC
CDR3aa: CASRGKGSWQETQYF

j_gene: TRBJ2-1
d_gene: -
abundance: -
v_gene: TRBV28
CDR3nt: TGTGCCGGCGGCGAGCGGCTCAATGAGCAGTTCTTC
CDR3aa: CAGGERLNEQFF

j_gene: TRBJ1-1
d_gene: -
abundance: -
v_gene: TRBV30
CDR3nt: TGTGCCTGGAGTGACCGCGTTGAAGCTTTCTTT
CDR3aa: CAWSDRVEAFF

j_gene: TRBJ1-1
d_gene: -
abundance: few
v_gene: TRBV5-1
CDR3nt: TGCGCCAGCAGCTTGGCCGCAGGGTTGGTTGAAGCTTTCTTT
CDR3aa: CASSLAAGLVEAFF

j_gene: TRBJ2-1
d_gene: -
abundance: -
v_gene: TRBV27
CDR3nt: TGTGCCAGCAGTTTACTGGGAGTGCCCTCAAATGAGCAGTTCTTC
CDR3aa: CASSLLGVPSNEQFF

j_gene: TRBJ2-6
d_gene: TRBD1
abundance: -
v_gene: TRBV9
CDR3nt: TGTGCCAGCAGCTCAAGGACAGGGGTTAGCTCTGGGGCCAACGTCCTGACTTTC
CDR3aa: CASSSRTGVSSGANVLTF

j_gene: TRBJ2-5
d_gene: -
abundance: -
v_gene: TRBV9
CDR3nt: TGTGCCAGCAGCTCAGACAGTCAAGAGACCCAGTACTTC
CDR3aa: CASSSDSQETQYF

j_gene: TRBJ2-2
d_gene: -
abundance: few
v_gene: TRBV7-9
CDR3nt: TGTGCCAGCAGCTCCTCCATCGGCGGGGAGCTGTTTTTT
CDR3aa: CASSSSIGGELFF

j_gene: TRBJ2-3
d_gene: -
abundance: -
v_gene: TRBV7-9
CDR3nt: TGTGCCAGCAGCTTAGAGGCAGGAGGGCATACGCAGTATTTT
CDR3aa: CASSLEAGGHTQYF

j_gene: TRBJ1-1
d_gene: TRBD1
abundance: -
v_gene: TRBV6-5
CDR3nt: TGTGCCAGCAGTTACGAGGGGACAGGTGAAGCTTTCTTT
CDR3aa: CASSYEGTGEAFF

j_gene: TRBJ2-1
d_gene: -
abundance: -
v_gene: TRBV11-2
CDR3nt: TGTGCCAGCAGCTTAGGAGGAGTGGTCGGCAATGAGCAGTTCTTC
CDR3aa: CASSLGGVVGNEQFF

j_gene: TRBJ1-1
d_gene: -
abundance: -
v_gene: TRBV4-1
CDR3nt: TGCGCCAGCAGGGACAGAAATTTGAACACTGAAGCTTTCTTT
CDR3aa: CASRDRNLNTEAFF

j_gene: TRBJ1-1
d_gene: -
abundance: few
v_gene: TRBV6-1
CDR3nt: TGTGCCAGCCGCCAGGTGAACACTGAAGCTTTCTTT
CDR3aa: CASRQVNTEAFF

j_gene: TRBJ1-1
d_gene: -
abundance: -
v_gene: TRBV11-2
CDR3nt: TGTGCCAGCAGCCCGGTGGGAGGGCCGAACACTGAAGCTTTCTTT
CDR3aa: CASSPVGGPNTEAFF

j_gene: TRBJ1-5
d_gene: -
abundance: -
v_gene: TRBV15
CDR3nt: TGTGCCACCAGCAGAGTACGCGGGCGGGGGGATCAGCCCCAGCATTTT
CDR3aa: CATSRVRGRGDQPQHF

j_gene: TRBJ1-4
d_gene: -
abundance: -
v_gene: TRBV7-9
CDR3nt: TGTGCCAGCAGCCGAAGACGGAGAGAAGGTGAAAAACTGTTTTTT
CDR3aa: CASSRRRREGEKLFF

j_gene: TRBJ1-2
d_gene: TRBD1
abundance: -
v_gene: TRBV10-1
CDR3nt: TGCGCCAGCAGCGAGGGACAGAAAGAAGGCTACACCTTC
CDR3aa: CASSEGQKEGYTF

j_gene: TRBJ2-7
d_gene: TRBD2
abundance: few
v_gene: TRBV4-1
CDR3nt: TGCGCCAGCAGCCAAGCTAGCGGGAGCACCTACGAGCAGTACTTC
CDR3aa: CASSQASGSTYEQYF

j_gene: TRBJ1-5
d_gene: TRBD1
abundance: once
v_gene: TRBV6-4
CDR3nt: TGTGCCAGCAGTGACCTACAGGGGGTTCAGGAAAGTCAGCCCCAGCATTTT
CDR3aa: CASSDLQGVQESQPQHF

j_gene: TRBJ1-4
d_gene: -
abundance: -
v_gene: TRBV6-5
CDR3nt: TGTGCCAGCAGTACAGGGTTTGAAAAACTGTTTTTT
CDR3aa: CASSTGFEKLFF

j_gene: TRBJ2-7
d_gene: -
abundance: -
v_gene: TRBV5-1
CDR3nt: TGCGCCAGCAGCTTGGCGACCCAGGGAACCGAGCAGTACTTC
CDR3aa: CASSLATQGTEQYF

j_gene: TRBJ1-5
d_gene: TRBD1
abundance: few
v_gene: TRBV5-5
CDR3nt: TGTGCCAGCAGCTTGGTGGACAGGGGAGCGGATCGCAATCAGCCCCAGCATTTT
CDR3aa: CASSLVDRGADRNQPQHF

j_gene: TRBJ2-5
d_gene: -
abundance: -
v_gene: TRBV5-4
CDR3nt: TGTGCCAGCAGCTTCCCCAAAGAGACCCAGTACTTC
CDR3aa: CASSFPKETQYF

j_gene: TRBJ2-1
d_gene: -
abundance: -
v_gene: TRBV27
CDR3nt: TGTGCCAGCAGTTCACTGTTATACAATGAGCAGTTCTTC
CDR3aa: CASSSLLYNEQFF

j_gene: TRBJ1-5
d_gene: -
abundance: -
v_gene: TRBV19
CDR3nt: TGTGCCAGTAGTTCCCAGTACAGCCCCCAGCATTTT
CDR3aa: CASSSQYSPQHF

j_gene: TRBJ2-2
d_gene: -
abundance: -
v_gene: TRBV5-6
CDR3nt: TGTGCCAGCACCCCGAACAGGGTAGTCGGGGAGCTGTTTTTT
CDR3aa: CASTPNRVVGELFF

j_gene: TRBJ1-3
d_gene: -
abundance: -
v_gene: TRBV19
CDR3nt: TGTGCCAGTAGTTCGCTGAACAGGGAACGCTCTGGAAACACCATATATTTT
CDR3aa: CASSSLNRERSGNTIYF

j_gene: TRBJ2-7
d_gene: -
abundance: -
v_gene: TRBV2
CDR3nt: TGTGCCAGCAGTGAAGGCAGGACAGCAACCTACGAGCAGTACTTC
CDR3aa: CASSEGRTATYEQYF

j_gene: TRBJ2-7
d_gene: TRBD1
abundance: -
v_gene: TRBV11-2
CDR3nt: TGTGCCAGCAGCCGTACAGGGCAGGGGGACTACGAGCAGTACTTC
CDR3aa: CASSRTGQGDYEQYF

j_gene: TRBJ1-1
d_gene: TRBD1
abundance: -
v_gene: TRBV7-9
CDR3nt: TGTGCCAGCAGTAGACAGGGGGCGAGAACTGAAGCTTTCTTT
CDR3aa: CASSRQGARTEAFF

j_gene: TRBJ2-1
d_gene: TRBD2
abundance: -
v_gene: TRBV27
CDR3nt: TGTGCCAGCAGTTTAATCGGCGGGAGGCTCTTCAACGAGCAGTTCTTC
CDR3aa: CASSLIGGRLFNEQFF

j_gene: TRBJ2-1
d_gene: -
abundance: -
v_gene: TRBV2
CDR3nt: TGTGCCAGCAGTGATATCAGTGAGCAGTTCTTC
CDR3aa: CASSDISEQFF

j_gene: TRBJ1-1
d_gene: -
abundance: -
v_gene: TRBV5-4
CDR3nt: TGTGCCAGCAGCCCCAATGTAGGGAGGGAGCAAGCTTTCTTT
CDR3aa: CASSPNVGREQAFF

j_gene: TRBJ1-1
d_gene: TRBD1
abundance: -
v_gene: TRBV7-9
CDR3nt: TGTGCCAGCAGGGCAGGGGGCTTGAACACTGAAGCTTTCTTT
CDR3aa: CASRAGGLNTEAFF

j_gene: TRBJ2-1
d_gene: TRBD2
abundance: few
v_gene: TRBV29-1
CDR3nt: TGCAGCGTTGAACCGGGACTAGCGGGTATCTCCTACAATGAGCAGTTCTTC
CDR3aa: CSVEPGLAGISYNEQFF

j_gene: TRBJ2-1
d_gene: TRBD1
abundance: few
v_gene: TRBV19
CDR3nt: TGTGCCAGTAGTGCCGAGGACAGGTGGTCGAACAATGAGCAGTTCTTC
CDR3aa: CASSAEDRWSNNEQFF

j_gene: TRBJ2-2
d_gene: -
abundance: -
v_gene: TRBV5-1
CDR3nt: TGCGCCAGCAGCTTGGGGGCCCTATCCAACACCGGGGAGCTGTTTTTT
CDR3aa: CASSLGALSNTGELFF